This entry lists 27 T cell receptor beta chains sequenced from one sample in a study of T cells after yellow fever vaccination. TCRdb independently ran MiXCR on the 5' RACE reads; one entry per CDR3 protein. The sample has 200,000 to 300,000 distinct CDR3 sequences; approximately 6.7% are singletons. Sequencing was performed on CD4+ T cells sorted from PBMCs, taken on the day of the yellow fever booster vaccination. The receptors come from a man aged 30 to 39 who received the YFV17D yellow fever vaccine.

This clonotype was recorded many times. The CDR3, as DNA: TGCAGCGTTGGACTAGCTGTTGGGGCCAACGTCCTGACTTTC. Translation: CSVGLAVGANVLTF. V usage is TRBV29-1 and J usage is TRBJ2-6; 7 positions agree with TRBD2. CDR1 is SQVTM and CDR2 is ANQGSEA in the germline V gene. V shed 4 bases, J shed 3 bases, and the junction held 3 bases outside the gene matches. The length of the CDR3 is 14 residues.

This clonotype was observed many times. The rearrangement uses TRBV28 and TRBJ1-5, with unresolved D. V lost 7 bases, J lost 0 bases, and 13 bases lay in between. The germline V gene encodes CDR1 MDHEN and CDR2 SYDVKM. The CDR3 extends over 15 amino acids. In DNA, the CDR3 is TGTGCCAGCACGGGTTCCAGCCATAGCAATCAGCCCCAGCATTTT. Encoded protein: CASTGSSHSNQPQHF.

CDR3 amino acids: CASSQELAGGNTGELFF. The CDR3 DNA sequence: TGCGCCAGCAGCCAAGAACTAGCGGGAGGGAACACCGGGGAGCTGTTTTTT. The chain joins TRBV4-3 to TRBJ2-2, with 12 bases aligning to TRBD2. Germline assignment: CDR1 LGHNA and CDR2 YSLEER. The junction had 0 bases not matched to a gene; V was cut back by 0 bases and J by 1 base. This CDR3 region has 17 residues.

Only a few counts were recorded for this clonotype. The chain is built from TRBV27 and TRBJ2-4, with D perhaps being TRBD1 or TRBD2 (5 bases each). Trimming pared 9 bases from V and 1 base from J, leaving 10 bases between. The length of the CDR3 is 13 residues. The V gene's germline CDR1 is MNHEY and CDR2 SMNVEV (reference sequence). CDR3: CARGPWAKNIQYF. The CDR3 DNA reads as TGTGCCAGGGGACCCTGGGCCAAAAACATTCAGTACTTC.

This clonotype was found a few times. This sequence joins TRBV30 and TRBJ2-2; unclear D gene. This CDR3 has 13 residues. In germline, CDR1 is GTSNPN, CDR2 SVGIG (reference sequence). Trimming took 2 bases from V and 4 from J, leaving 8 bases between them. The CDR3 sequence is CAWSSSGTGELFF. Here the CDR3 DNA reads TGTGCCTGGAGTTCTTCAGGCACCGGGGAGCTGTTTTTT.

In this sample, this clonotype turned up a few times. The rearrangement uses TRBV28 and TRBJ2-7; a possible D gene is TRBD2 (6 bases). The V end lost 6 bases, the J end lost 2 bases, and 14 bases lay between the germline ends. Germline V gene sequence: CDR1 MDHEN, CDR2 SYDVKM. This CDR3 is built from 14 residues. The CDR3 DNA reads TGTGCCAGCAGCGTGGGACTGCCGACCTACGAGCAGTACTTC. Its protein is CASSVGLPTYEQYF.

This clonotype was found a few times. The chain is built from TRBV18 and TRBJ1-2; D not resolved. V lost 3 bases and J 5 bases, leaving 10 bases between the germline ends. The CDR3 spans 13 residues. Germline CDR1 reads KGHSH; CDR2 reads LQKENI. CDR3 sequence reads: CASSPTVEYGYTF. The CDR3 region has the DNA TGTGCCAGCTCACCTACAGTAGAATATGGCTACACCTTC.

This clonotype appeared many times. This CDR3 is CASSQDGGPGANVLTF. The DNA for the CDR3 is TGCGCCAGCAGCCAAGATGGGGGTCCTGGGGCCAACGTCCTGACTTTC. The chain carries TRBV4-3 and TRBJ2-6; D assignment may be TRBD1 or TRBD2 (5 bases each). The ends were cut back, 0 bases at V and 2 bases at J, with 8 bases in the middle. The CDR3 extends over 16 amino acids. Germline lookup yields CDR1 LGHNA and CDR2 YSLEER.

This clonotype was observed a handful of times. This sequence joins TRBV15 and TRBJ2-1; 8 bases match TRBD1. Per the germline V gene, CDR1 is LNHNV and CDR2 is YYDKDF (reference sequence). With V trimmed by 0 bases and J by 5 bases, 9 bases remained unmatched. This CDR3 comprises 17 residues. The CDR3 here is CATSRDGGTGKNNEQFF. The CDR3 nucleotides read TGTGCCACCAGCAGAGATGGGGGGACAGGAAAGAACAATGAGCAGTTCTTC. Full variable domain (remainder filled in from reference TRBV15 and TRBJ2-1): DAMVIQNPRYQVTQFGKPVTLSCSQTLNHNVMYWYQQKSSQAPKLLFHYYDKDFNNEADTPDNFQSRRPNTSFCFLDIRSPGLGDTAMYLCATSRDGGTGKNNEQFFGPGTRLTVL.

Comments on this clonotype: A much bigger clone sits one base away, suggesting this may be a read error. V gene TRBV7-9 combines with J gene TRBJ2-4, with 10 bases lining up with TRBD1. This CDR3 has 16 amino acids. Per the germline V gene, CDR1 is SEHNR and CDR2 is FQNEAQ (reference sequence). CDR3 in DNA: TGTGCCAGCAGCACAGGACAGGGGGTAGCCAAAAGCATTCAGTACTTC. It codes for CASSTGQGVAKSIQYF.

This clonotype was recorded many times. The chain recombines TRBV24-1 with TRBJ2-3, with D perhaps matching TRBD2 (6 bases). The germline CDR1 and CDR2 sequences are KGHDR and SFDVKD. Trimming left V 4 bases short and J 0 bases short, with 10 bases between. CDR3 length: 15 amino acids. CDR3 nucleotides: TGTGCCACCAGTGACCCCGGGACTAGCACAGATACGCAGTATTTT. Protein: CATSDPGTSTDTQYF.

The chain joins TRBV28 to TRBJ2-2, with unresolved D. CDR3 length equals 14 residues. V was trimmed by 5 bases and J by 1 base, leaving 8 bases between them. Germline values: CDR1 MDHEN, CDR2 SYDVKM. In DNA, the CDR3 is TGTGCCAGCAGTCGACACGGGAACACCGGGGAGCTGTTTTTT. Amino acids: CASSRHGNTGELFF.

This clonotype showed up many times. The CDR3 protein is CASSRGRAGETQYF. The CDR3 DNA is TGTGCCAGCAGCCGCGGGAGGGCCGGAGAGACCCAGTACTTC. This chain joins TRBV6-1 and TRBJ2-5, with 9 bases aligning to TRBD2. Germline V CDR1 and CDR2: MNHNS, SASEGT. The CDR3 has 14 residues. V shed 6 bases, J shed 4 bases, and the junction held 6 bases outside the gene matches.

This clonotype was detected ten times or more. The rearrangement uses TRBV5-1 and TRBJ2-3; 11 bases align to TRBD2. Trimming removed 3 bases from V and 1 base from J; junction bases left unmatched: 4. Germline V gives CDR1 SGHRS, CDR2 YFSETQ. This CDR3 is built from 16 residues. The CDR3 region is CASSSPGLAGTDTQYF. The CDR3, as DNA: TGCGCCAGCAGCTCACCGGGACTAGCGGGCACAGATACGCAGTATTTT.

This clonotype was detected many times. The chain is built from TRBV5-6 and TRBJ2-3; D is perhaps TRBD2 (6 bases). Trimming took 4 bases from V and 2 from J, leaving 14 bases between them. The CDR3 runs to 15 residues. Germline lookup yields CDR1 SGHDT and CDR2 YYEEEE. The CDR3 spells CASSDAGTPTDTQYF. CDR3 DNA: TGTGCCAGCAGCGATGCCGGGACTCCCACAGATACGCAGTATTTT.

This clonotype was detected ten times or more. V gene TRBV7-2 combines with J gene TRBJ2-1; possible D gene TRBD2, 6 bases. CDR3 length: 14 residues. With 4 bases removed from V and 6 bases from J, the gap between germline ends came to 13 bases. Germline lookup yields CDR1 SGHTA and CDR2 FQGNSA. Here the CDR3 DNA reads TGTGCCAGCAGCTCCCGGACTACAATCAATGAGCAGTTCTTC. This codes for CASSSRTTINEQFF.

This clonotype was recorded a few times. The rearrangement uses TRBV9 and TRBJ2-3; 11 nucleotides agree with TRBD2. V shed 5 bases and J 2 bases; nucleotides not matched to a gene: 10. CDR3 length: 17 residues. Germline assignment: CDR1 SGDLS and CDR2 YYNGEE. CDR3 sequence reads: CASSFRLAGGTTDTQYF. The CDR3, as DNA: TGTGCCAGCAGTTTTCGGCTAGCGGGAGGAACCACAGATACGCAGTATTTT.

This clonotype was found a few times. The chain employs TRBV20-1 and TRBJ2-4, with 12 bases aligning to TRBD2. CDR1 DFQATT and CDR2 SNEGSKA come from the germline V gene (reference sequence). V shed 6 bases and J 1 base; nucleotides not matched to a gene: 10. CDR3 length: 17 residues. The CDR3 region has the DNA TGCAGTGCCTATGGGACTAGCGGGTCGGGGGCCAAAAACATTCAGTACTTC. Translation gives CSAYGTSGSGAKNIQYF.

V and J are TRBV7-9 and TRBJ2-5; the match to TRBD1 covers 7 bases. CDR1 is SEHNR, CDR2 FQNEAQ, per germline (reference sequence). The CDR3 has 16 residues. J gave up 6 bases and V 1 base, and 11 bases lay outside the gene matches. CDR3 nucleotide sequence: TGTGCCAGCAGCTTAGGCCAGACTGACAGGGACAAGACCCAGTACTTC. Translated: CASSLGQTDRDKTQYF. Full variable domain (remainder filled in from reference TRBV7-9 and TRBJ2-5): DTGVSQNPRHKITKRGQNVTFRCDPISEHNRLYWYRQTLGQGPEFLTYFQNEAQLEKSRLLSDRFSAERPKGSFSTLEIQRTEQGDSAMYLCASSLGQTDRDKTQYFGPGTRLLVL.

This clonotype was counted between two and nine times. V is TRBV24-1 and J is TRBJ2-3, with D perhaps TRBD1 or TRBD2 (6 bases each). Trimming took off 5 bases at V and 3 bases at J, with 14 bases between the two ends. The CDR3 runs to 15 residues. Germline CDR1 and CDR2: KGHDR and SFDVKD. For the CDR3, the DNA is TGTGCCACCAGTGTGGGGGCAGGAGGGACAGATACGCAGTATTTT. This gives the protein CATSVGAGGTDTQYF.

This clonotype was picked up a small number of times. The chain uses TRBV4-3 and TRBJ2-7; 7 nucleotides align to TRBD1. This CDR3 has 16 amino acids. After removal of 3 bases from V and 3 bases from J, the junction contained 11 bases not matched to a gene. CDR1 is LGHNA and CDR2 is YSLEER in the germline V gene. The CDR3 region has the DNA TGCGCCAGCAGCCAGGAAGGGGGCCAGGCCGTCTACGAGCAGTACTTC. Protein product: CASSQEGGQAVYEQYF.

This clonotype has a count of ten or more. This sequence joins TRBV20-1 and TRBJ2-7, with 10 bases lining up with TRBD2. After removal of 2 bases from V and 5 bases from J, the junction contained 9 bases not matched to a gene. Germline-derived CDR1 and CDR2 are DFQATT and SNEGSKA (reference sequence). The CDR3 runs 15 residues. CDR3 coding DNA: TGCAGTGCTAGAAGAAATCTAGCGGGGGCGAACGAGCAGTACTTC. This gives the protein CSARRNLAGANEQYF.

CDR3 protein: CASSALAAGTDTQYF. CDR3 nucleotide sequence: TGTGCCAGTAGTGCACTAGCGGCGGGCACAGATACGCAGTATTTT. The chain joins TRBV19 to TRBJ2-3, with 8 bases identical to TRBD2. V lost 5 bases to trimming and J lost 1 base; unmatched junction nucleotides: 5. This CDR3 has 15 amino acids. CDR1 and CDR2 from the germline V gene are LNHDA and SQIVND (reference sequence).

At least ten counts were recorded for this clonotype. This rearrangement joins TRBV18 to TRBJ1-2; the D is unclear. CDR3 length: 15 amino acids. Germline CDR1 and CDR2: KGHSH and LQKENI. V was clipped by 3 bases and J by 5 bases, with 16 bases between them. CDR3 sequence (DNA): TGTGCCAGCTCACCGGCATTGCTGGAGGGTTATGGCTACACCTTC. Protein product: CASSPALLEGYGYTF.

This clonotype turned up a few times. The chain has TRBV5-1 and TRBJ2-2, with 7 bases that match TRBD1. The CDR3 spans 14 residues. Per the germline V gene, CDR1 is SGHRS and CDR2 is YFSETQ. V lost 5 bases and J lost 1; bases outside the gene matches: 2. CDR3 nucleotide sequence: TGCGCCAGCAGGACAGGGATGAACACCGGGGAGCTGTTTTTT. It is translated as CASRTGMNTGELFF.

To note about this clonotype: An end of the junction differs from the germline gene, which may be a read error. Here the CDR3 reads CASSSYGHQLPEGF. The CDR3 DNA sequence: TGTGCCAGCAGCTCCTACGGACACCAGCTCCCAGAAGGGTTC. This sequence joins TRBV7-2 and TRBJ2-1; TRBD1 is a possible D gene (5 bases). The CDR3 is made up of 14 amino acids. Germline V lookup: CDR1 SGHTA, CDR2 FQGNSA.

The chain couples TRBV12-3 or TRBV12-4 to TRBJ1-5; D is perhaps TRBD1 (5 bases). The CDR3 extends over 15 amino acids. Deletions cut 6 bases from V and 10 bases from J, with 22 bases between. DNA for the CDR3: TGTGCCAGCAGCCCCATCGACAGCCGTTTCTTTCCCCAGCATTTT. Translating it yields CASSPIDSRFFPQHF.